This entry features one T cell receptor (beta chain) sequence. Antigen specificity is unknown. Germline assignment: CDR1 GTSNPN and CDR2 SVGIG (reference sequence). The CDR3 has 15 residues. The V end was cut by 3 bases, the J end by 1 base, with 13 bases between. TCRdb's table, derived via immunoSEQ multiplex PCR, lists solely in-frame clones and lacks some. The profile shows 20,000 to 25,000 clones, 81% of them singletons. This entry is derived from a study of PD-1 blockade in classical Hodgkin lymphoma. Study at large: Each patient was given nivolumab 3 mg/kg through a vein every 2 weeks.

Points from the study as a whole: What caused the repertoire differences, perhaps disease activity or prior therapy, remains undefined.

Time point in this sample: cycle 4 day 1 (C4D1), after 6 weeks of nivolumab. Autologous stem cell transplantation was followed by relapse in every patient, and brentuximab vedotin exposure varied. The TCR originated in a human donor with classical Hodgkin lymphoma. Source: peripheral blood mononuclear cells (PBMCs), taken before the fourth cycle of nivolumab. The chain joins TRBV30 to TRBJ2-1; D is ambiguous. CDR3 in amino acids: CAWRFKGPSYNEQFF. In DNA, the CDR3 is TGTGCCTGGAGATTTAAAGGGCCTTCCTACAATGAGCAGTTCTTC.